The TCR beta chain under discussion was sequenced for a study of T cells after posttransplantation cyclophosphamide. Treatment was busulfan-fludarabine conditioning, a marrow graft, and cyclophosphamide on days +3 and +4. V shed 4 bases, J shed 1 base, and the junction held 10 bases outside the gene matches. The CDR3 has 17 residues. Germline CDR1 reads LNHDA; CDR2 reads SQIVND (reference sequence). Method: immunoSEQ multiplex PCR; TCRdb's copy keeps in-frame clones and lacks some. The sample shows some 7,100 clones, roughly 82% of them seen only once. Here the sequenced sample was CD4+ T cells sorted from blood, taken 950 to 1,200 days after allogeneic stem cell transplant with posttransplant cyclophosphamide. The chain is built from TRBV19 and TRBJ1-5; 7 bases match TRBD1. The sequence came from a female patient in her forties who received an allogeneic stem cell transplant from a related donor, was CMV-positive, and had no GVHD. A share of the T cells may be of graft donor origin. The CDR3 DNA reads as TGTGCCAGTAGTACCTCCCACAGGGGAAGGAGCAATCAGCCCCAGCATTTT. Its translation is CASSTSHRGRSNQPQHF.